One and the same sample provided the 23 T cell receptor beta chains below, sequenced in a study of T cell repertoires in cytomegalovirus infection. MiXCR, applied by TCRdb to the reads, yields one record per CDR3 protein. The sample includes more than 150,000 distinct CDR3 sequences, 23% seen only once; the top ten take approximately 10%. Specimen: PBMCs. These receptors all come from a human donor in good health (CMV status not recorded). Some clones in this sample may be carry-over from other donors' samples.

V is TRBV19 and J is TRBJ2-7, with D hard to call. Germline V gives CDR1 LNHDA, CDR2 SQIVND (reference sequence). The CDR3 sequence is 15 residues long. Trimming left V 4 bases short and J 2 bases short, with 15 bases between. The CDR3 reads CASSKQPGRTYEQYF. CDR3 DNA: TGTGCCAGTAGTAAACAACCCGGTCGAACCTACGAGCAGTACTTC.

The table lists this clonotype with many counts. The chain is built from TRBV28 and TRBJ1-5; unclear D gene. Trimming removed 7 bases at V and 0 bases at J, with 4 bases between. The CDR3 runs 12 residues. Germline-derived CDR1 and CDR2 are MDHEN and SYDVKM. The CDR3 DNA reads as TGTGCCAGCACCATTAGCAATCAGCCCCAGCATTTT. This encodes CASTISNQPQHF.

This clonotype was counted a few times. The gene calls are TRBV20-1 and TRBJ2-7; 8 bases align to TRBD1. V lost 5 bases and J lost 2; bases outside the gene matches: 5. The length of the CDR3 is 13 residues. Germline loops: CDR1 DFQATT, CDR2 SNEGSKA (reference sequence). The CDR3: CSARGQGAYEQYF. CDR3 nucleotides: TGCAGTGCTCGAGGACAGGGCGCCTACGAGCAGTACTTC.

This clonotype was seen a few times. The chain employs TRBV20-1 and TRBJ2-3; D gene uncertain. Trimming took 1 base from V and 0 from J, leaving 14 bases between them. This CDR3 is 16 amino acids long. Germline CDR1 reads DFQATT; CDR2 reads SNEGSKA (reference sequence). The DNA for the CDR3 is TGCAGTGCTAGAGGTCCAGGCCTGATTAGCACAGATACGCAGTATTTT. Amino acids: CSARGPGLISTDTQYF.

The chain joins TRBV5-4 to TRBJ2-2; 8 bases match TRBD2. The junction had 5 bases not matched to a gene; V was cut back by 0 bases and J by 4 bases. Germline loops: CDR1 SGHNT, CDR2 YYREEE (reference sequence). This CDR3 comprises 16 residues. CDR3 amino acids: CASSLGASGPTGELFF. CDR3 bases: TGTGCCAGCAGCTTGGGGGCTAGCGGGCCCACCGGGGAGCTGTTTTTT.

This clonotype was picked up a small number of times. This sequence joins TRBV6-1 and TRBJ1-5, with TRBD1 matching 8 bases. With V trimmed by 8 bases and J by 4 bases, 7 bases remained unmatched. The CDR3 sequence is 14 residues long. Germline V gives CDR1 MNHNS, CDR2 SASEGT. The CDR3 sequence is CASGLTGENQPQHF. As DNA, the CDR3 is TGTGCCAGCGGCCTGACAGGGGAAAATCAGCCCCAGCATTTT.

This chain uses TRBV19 with TRBJ2-7; possibly TRBD2 for D (6 bases). From germline, CDR1 is LNHDA and CDR2 SQIVND (reference sequence). CDR3 length: 14 amino acids. V lost 6 bases and J lost 2, with 14 bases in between. The CDR3 region is CASRVVAGPYEQYF. In nucleotides, the CDR3 is TGTGCCAGTAGAGTCGTCGCGGGGCCCTACGAGCAGTACTTC.

This clonotype was seen a few times. This rearrangement joins TRBV6-1 to TRBJ2-5, with D unresolved. Trimming pared 5 bases from V and 1 base from J, leaving 11 bases between. CDR1 and CDR2 from the germline V gene are MNHNS and SASEGT. The CDR3 has 14 amino acids. The CDR3 nucleotides are TGTGCCAGCAGTCCAAGAGCACCCCAAGAGACCCAGTACTTC. The encoded protein is CASSPRAPQETQYF.

CDR3 protein: CSARDYRAYEQYF. CDR3 DNA: TGCAGTGCTAGAGATTATAGGGCCTACGAGCAGTACTTC. This chain connects TRBV20-1 to TRBJ2-7; unclear D gene. The CDR3 length is 13 residues. Looked up from germline, CDR1 is DFQATT and CDR2 is SNEGSKA (reference sequence). V was shortened by 0 bases and J by 2 bases, with 8 bases between the two germline ends.

This clonotype was detected only a few times. The chain combines TRBV7-6 with TRBJ2-1, with 11 bases matching TRBD1. The J segment lost 3 bases and the V segment lost 2 bases, leaving 6 bases of the junction unmatched. Germline values: CDR1 SGHVS, CDR2 FNYEAQ. This CDR3 comprises 17 residues. CDR3 in amino acids: CASSLPRTGGIYNEQFF. The CDR3 DNA reads as TGTGCCAGCAGCTTACCAAGGACAGGGGGCATCTACAATGAGCAGTTCTTC.

This clonotype was seen ten or more times. The chain is built from TRBV7-2 and TRBJ2-1; D possibly corresponds to TRBD2 (5 bases). CDR3 length equals 12 residues. Germline V gives CDR1 SGHTA, CDR2 FQGNSA. V was pared by 5 bases and J by 7 bases, with 9 bases between. The CDR3 here is CASSVEGNEQFF. DNA for the CDR3: TGTGCCAGCAGCGTAGAGGGTAATGAGCAGTTCTTC.

This clonotype was seen a handful of times. V gene TRBV15 combines with J gene TRBJ2-5, with a weak D call TRBD2 (6 bases). CDR1 is LNHNV and CDR2 is YYDKDF in the germline V gene (reference sequence). V was cut by 2 bases and J by 4 bases, with 8 bases left in between. The CDR3 sequence is 13 residues long. CDR3 residues: CATSRQGGETQYF. For the CDR3, the DNA is TGTGCCACCAGCAGACAGGGAGGAGAGACCCAGTACTTC.

The chain joins TRBV5-6 to TRBJ1-5; 7 bases match TRBD1. The germline V gene encodes CDR1 SGHDT and CDR2 YYEEEE. There are 17 residues in the CDR3. The junction had 10 bases not matched to a gene; V was cut back by 4 bases and J by 0 bases. CDR3 region: CASSRTGTVYSNQPQHF. The DNA for the CDR3 is TGTGCCAGCAGCCGAACCGGGACAGTCTATAGCAATCAGCCCCAGCATTTT.

The sample holds many counts of this clonotype. This sequence joins TRBV7-6 and TRBJ2-5; D gene uncertain. The germline V and J ends were trimmed by 5 bases and 5 bases, with 15 bases remaining between them. The CDR3 contains 14 residues. Germline V gives CDR1 SGHVS, CDR2 FNYEAQ. The CDR3: CASSLPWGGETQYF. The CDR3 DNA reads TGTGCCAGCAGCCTTCCATGGGGTGGGGAGACCCAGTACTTC.

This clonotype was observed many times. The chain uses TRBV7-9 and TRBJ2-5; TRBD1 might be the D (5 bases). The CDR3 consists of 14 residues. V was shortened by 3 bases and J by 5 bases, with 13 bases between the two germline ends. Germline CDR1 is SEHNR and CDR2 is FQNEAQ (reference sequence). The CDR3: CASSFAQRGETQYF. In DNA form, the CDR3 reads TGTGCCAGCAGCTTCGCTCAAAGGGGCGAGACCCAGTACTTC. Full variable domain (remainder filled in from reference TRBV7-9 and TRBJ2-5): DTGVSQNPRHKITKRGQNVTFRCDPISEHNRLYWYRQTLGQGPEFLTYFQNEAQLEKSRLLSDRFSAERPKGSFSTLEIQRTEQGDSAMYLCASSFAQRGETQYFGPGTRLLVL.

This clonotype showed up just a few times. This chain links TRBV20-1 with TRBJ2-1; 9 bases agree with TRBD1. V was pared by 1 base and J by 4 bases, with 8 bases of the junction left unmatched. This CDR3 is built from 16 residues. Germline V gene data show CDR1 as DFQATT and CDR2 as SNEGSKA (reference sequence). In DNA, the CDR3 is TGCAGTGCTAGAGGCGTAACAGGGGGCAAGTACAATGAGCAGTTCTTC. Encoded protein: CSARGVTGGKYNEQFF.

The sample holds a few counts of this clonotype. The chain joins TRBV5-6 to TRBJ2-1, with D unclear. Trimming removed 7 bases at V and 5 bases at J, with 19 bases between. Per the germline V gene, CDR1 is SGHDT and CDR2 is YYEEEE. The CDR3 sequence is 15 residues long. CDR3 DNA: TGTGCCAGCCTCCCGAGGTGGTCGGTCCACAATGAGCAGTTCTTC. Translating it yields CASLPRWSVHNEQFF.

This clonotype was seen many times. The V call is TRBV7-9, the J call TRBJ2-5; D possibly corresponds to TRBD1 (6 bases). Trimming removed 6 bases from V and 5 bases from J, with 16 bases in between. Germline V gene data show CDR1 as SEHNR and CDR2 as FQNEAQ (reference sequence). The CDR3 is 14 residues long. CDR3 bases: TGTGCCAGCAGAGAACAGGGCCCACGGGAGACCCAGTACTTC. It is translated as CASREQGPRETQYF.

This clonotype turned up a few times. CDR3 bases: TGTGCCAGCAGCCCACAAGGGCTTCTACTGTACTTC. This codes for CASSPQGLLLYF. This chain uses TRBV7-9 with TRBJ2-7, with no clear D. The V end was cut by 5 bases, the J end by 12 bases, with 17 bases between. This CDR3 region has 12 residues. Germline V gene lookup returns CDR1 SEHNR and CDR2 FQNEAQ (reference sequence).

The gene calls are TRBV5-1 and TRBJ2-1; no clear D. This CDR3 is 14 amino acids long. Germline lookup yields CDR1 SGHRS and CDR2 YFSETQ. Trimming left V 6 bases short and J 2 bases short, with 12 bases between. The DNA for the CDR3 is TGCGCCAGCATCCGCGACACTACCTACAATGAGCAGTTCTTC. Amino acids: CASIRDTTYNEQFF.

The rearrangement joins TRBV6-2 or TRBV6-3 to TRBJ2-1; D possibly uses TRBD1 or TRBD2 (6 bases each). Germline V gene data show CDR1 as MNHEY and CDR2 as SVGEGT. With 9 bases removed from V and 8 bases from J, the gap between germline ends came to 29 bases. CDR3 size: 17 residues. The CDR3, as DNA: TGTGCCAGTGCCAGTACAGGGTATGAGGAGGGAAGTGATGAGCAGTTCTTC. Translated, it gives CASASTGYEEGSDEQFF.

This sequence joins TRBV4-3 and TRBJ2-7; maybe TRBD2 (6 bases). The CDR3 extends over 15 amino acids. V lost 0 bases and J lost 4, with 13 bases in between. Germline loops: CDR1 LGHNA, CDR2 YSLEER. CDR3 protein: CASSQDRGRIYEQYF. The CDR3 DNA follows: TGCGCCAGCAGCCAAGATCGAGGGAGGATTTACGAGCAGTACTTC.

This chain connects TRBV27 to TRBJ2-4; maybe TRBD2 (5 bases). V lost 6 bases to trimming and J lost 0 bases, with 15 bases between them. The CDR3 contains 16 residues. Germline V gives CDR1 MNHEY, CDR2 SMNVEV (reference sequence). The chain's CDR3 is CASSGKSMLAKNIQYF. The CDR3 DNA reads TGTGCCAGCAGCGGGAAATCGATGCTAGCCAAAAACATTCAGTACTTC.